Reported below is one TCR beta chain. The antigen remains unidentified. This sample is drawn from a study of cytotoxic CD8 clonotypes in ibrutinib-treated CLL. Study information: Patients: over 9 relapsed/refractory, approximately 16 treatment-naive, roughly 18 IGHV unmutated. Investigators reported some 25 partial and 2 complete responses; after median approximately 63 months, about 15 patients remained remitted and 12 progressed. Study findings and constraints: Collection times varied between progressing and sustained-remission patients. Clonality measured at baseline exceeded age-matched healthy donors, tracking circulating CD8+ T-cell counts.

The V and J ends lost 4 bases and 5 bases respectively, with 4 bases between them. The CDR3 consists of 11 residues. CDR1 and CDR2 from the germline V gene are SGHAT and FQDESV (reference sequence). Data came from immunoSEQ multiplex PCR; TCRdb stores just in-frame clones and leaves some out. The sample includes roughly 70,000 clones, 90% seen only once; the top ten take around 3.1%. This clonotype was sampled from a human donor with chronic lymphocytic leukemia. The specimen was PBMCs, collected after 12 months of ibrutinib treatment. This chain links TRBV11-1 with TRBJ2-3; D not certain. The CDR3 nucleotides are TGTGCCAGCAGCTCGGAAGATACGCAGTATTTT. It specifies CASSSEDTQYF.